A single sample is the source of the 18 T cell receptor beta chains below, sequenced in a study of blood T cell repertoires in COVID-19. The data were produced by immunoSEQ multiplex PCR, yet TCRdb's version contains in-frame clones alone and is incomplete. The sample consists of approximately 150,000 clones, 85% to 95% of them appearing once. Specimen: peripheral blood. The source of these receptors is a woman in her fifties or sixties with COVID-19, enrolled during active disease.

The genes are TRBV2 and TRBJ1-1; 7 bases are a match to TRBD1. V was pared by 8 bases and J by 7 bases, with 10 bases of the junction left unmatched. The CDR3 has 13 amino acids. The germline gives CDR1 SNHLY, CDR2 FYNNEI. The CDR3 DNA reads as TGTGCCAGCCGTAAGGGGGCCGCGGATGAAGCTTTCTTT. Protein sequence: CASRKGAADEAFF.

The chain has TRBV7-2 and TRBJ1-5; TRBD1 matches 8 bases. Germline V gene data show CDR1 as SGHTA and CDR2 as FQGNSA. There are 18 residues in the CDR3. V lost 1 base to trimming and J lost 0 bases; unmatched junction nucleotides: 8. CDR3 sequence reads: CASSLGGTGAYSNQPQHF. In DNA form, the CDR3 reads TGTGCCAGCAGCTTAGGTGGGACAGGTGCCTATAGCAATCAGCCCCAGCATTTT.

The rearrangement uses TRBV7-9 and TRBJ1-2, with D uncertain. Germline CDR1 SEHNR, CDR2 FQNEAQ (reference sequence). The CDR3 runs 14 residues. V lost 1 base, J lost 4 bases, and 10 bases lay in between. CDR3 in DNA: TGTGCCAGCAGCTTAGAAGGAGGGTTCTATGGCTACACCTTC. As protein: CASSLEGGFYGYTF.

The genes are TRBV19 and TRBJ1-6; D is unresolved. The germline CDR1 and CDR2 sequences are LNHDA and SQIVND (reference sequence). The ends were cut back, 9 bases at V and 6 bases at J, with 12 bases in the middle. The CDR3 is 13 residues long. CDR3 in amino acids: CASNLEPNSPLHF. CDR3 sequence (DNA): TGTGCCAGCAATCTAGAGCCTAATTCACCCCTCCACTTT.

This chain links TRBV13 with TRBJ2-1; 8 bases align to TRBD1. The CDR3 runs 17 residues. The junction had 8 bases not matched to a gene; V was cut back by 3 bases and J by 1 base. Germline values: CDR1 PRHDT, CDR2 FYEKMQ (reference sequence). The CDR3 DNA follows: TGTGCCAGCAGCTTCCTACCAGGGGGCTCGTCCTACAATGAGCAGTTCTTC. It translates to CASSFLPGGSSYNEQFF.

The chain is built from TRBV7-2 and TRBJ1-1; D may be TRBD1 (6 bases). The ends were cut back, 1 base at V and 7 bases at J, with 16 bases in the middle. There are 15 residues in the CDR3. Per germline, CDR1 SGHTA and CDR2 FQGNSA. CDR3 sequence (DNA): TGTGCCAGCAGCTTAGGCATCGGGACAAAGGGTGAAGCTTTCTTT. Protein sequence: CASSLGIGTKGEAFF.

CDR3 residues: CASSLGQGIATIYF. CDR3 sequence (DNA): TGTGCCAGCAGCTTAGGACAGGGGATAGCCACCATATATTTT. The gene calls are TRBV13 and TRBJ1-3; 7 bases map to TRBD1. The germline V gene has CDR1 PRHDT and CDR2 FYEKMQ (reference sequence). This CDR3 contains 14 residues. The V segment lost 0 bases and the J segment 9 bases; nucleotides outside the gene matches: 5.

This chain links TRBV2 with TRBJ2-3; weak D call: TRBD2 (6 bases). Trimming took 0 bases from V and 1 from J, leaving 11 bases between them. This CDR3 has 16 amino acids. Germline V lookup: CDR1 SNHLY, CDR2 FYNNEI. The CDR3 here is CASSEAWAGRTDTQYF. The CDR3 DNA reads TGTGCCAGCAGTGAAGCTTGGGCGGGGCGCACAGATACGCAGTATTTT.

CDR3 in amino acids: CASSEARGINEQFF. Here the CDR3 DNA reads TGTGCCAGCAGTGAAGCGAGGGGGATCAATGAGCAGTTCTTC. V usage is TRBV6-1 and J usage is TRBJ2-1; perhaps TRBD1 as D (6 bases). This CDR3 spans 14 amino acids. The V end was cut by 0 bases, the J end by 6 bases, with 9 bases between. Germline V gene sequence: CDR1 MNHNS, CDR2 SASEGT.

The CDR3 region is CASSSNGQPNQPQHF. Written as DNA, the CDR3 is TGTGCCAGCAGTTCCAATGGACAGCCGAATCAGCCCCAGCATTTT. J is TRBJ1-5 and V is TRBV6-5; D perhaps matches TRBD1 (6 bases). Between the trimmed V and J ends, which lost 4 bases and 4 bases, there was a span of 14 bases. Per the germline V gene, CDR1 is MNHEY and CDR2 is SVGAGI. The CDR3 has 15 residues.

The rearrangement uses TRBV4-3 and TRBJ1-1, with 9 bases matching TRBD1. Per the germline V gene, CDR1 is LGHNA and CDR2 is YSLEER. This CDR3 is built from 15 residues. V was clipped by 4 bases and J by 8 bases; unmatched bases: 11. This CDR3 is CASSLSTGGLSEAFF. The CDR3, as DNA: TGCGCCAGCAGCCTTTCGACAGGGGGTCTTTCGGAAGCTTTCTTT.

This rearrangement joins TRBV19 to TRBJ1-3; D remains ambiguous. There are 14 residues in the CDR3. V was clipped by 2 bases and J by 1 base, with 6 bases between them. The germline V gene encodes CDR1 LNHDA and CDR2 SQIVND (reference sequence). CDR3 in DNA: TGTGCCAGTAGTATACGGACTTCTGGAAACACCATATATTTT. Translation: CASSIRTSGNTIYF.

The rearrangement links TRBV6-6 to TRBJ1-4; 8 bases agree with TRBD1. CDR3 length: 17 amino acids. V shed 5 bases and J 8 bases; nucleotides not matched to a gene: 16. Per germline, CDR1 MNHNY and CDR2 SVGAGI (reference sequence). CDR3 protein: CASSLTPRQGLREKLFF. The CDR3 DNA follows: TGTGCCAGCAGTCTAACCCCGCGACAGGGGCTGAGGGAAAAACTGTTTTTT.

V is TRBV9 and J is TRBJ1-2, with 9 bases that match TRBD1. Germline loops: CDR1 SGDLS, CDR2 YYNGEE. The CDR3 loop spans 16 amino acids. Unmatched junction bases numbered 8, after V lost 0 bases and J lost 5 bases. CDR3 sequence (DNA): TGTGCCAGCAGCGTAGCGGGGACAGGGAAAGATTATGGCTACACCTTC. Translated: CASSVAGTGKDYGYTF.

A single count supports this clone. DNA of the CDR3: TGTGCCAGCAGTGAAGTTTGGGGGCGCACCGGGGAGCTGTTTTTT. Its translation is CASSEVWGRTGELFF. The chain links TRBV6-1 to TRBJ2-2, with D possibly TRBD1 on 6 matching bases. The CDR3 runs 15 residues. Germline V gene sequence: CDR1 MNHNS, CDR2 SASEGT. V was clipped by 1 base and J by 4 bases, with 10 bases between them.

The CDR3, as DNA: TGTGCCAGCAGCGTCGGGTACACCATATATTTT. Translating gives CASSVGYTIYF. This chain connects TRBV5-6 to TRBJ1-3; D call uncertain. CDR1 is SGHDT, CDR2 YYEEEE, per germline. This CDR3 contains 11 residues. Deletions cut 4 bases from V and 8 bases from J, with 7 bases between.

Of note for this clone: The same CDR3 is also encoded by other DNA sequences in this sample. The chain employs TRBV6-5 and TRBJ2-7, with 8 positions matching TRBD1. The length of the CDR3 is 11 residues. Germline V CDR1 and CDR2: MNHEY, SVGAGI. V dropped 9 bases and J dropped 3; count of bases not matched to a gene: 1. In DNA form, the CDR3 reads TGTGCCAGTGGACAGGGCTACGAGCAGTACTTC. Its protein product is CASGQGYEQYF.

The chain links TRBV27 to TRBJ2-7; 9 bases line up with TRBD1. The CDR3 sequence is 15 residues long. V was clipped by 5 bases and J by 3 bases; unmatched bases: 8. The germline CDR1 and CDR2 sequences are MNHEY and SMNVEV (reference sequence). The CDR3 protein is CASSHGQGNFYEQYF. CDR3 in DNA: TGTGCCAGCAGTCACGGACAGGGGAATTTCTACGAGCAGTACTTC.